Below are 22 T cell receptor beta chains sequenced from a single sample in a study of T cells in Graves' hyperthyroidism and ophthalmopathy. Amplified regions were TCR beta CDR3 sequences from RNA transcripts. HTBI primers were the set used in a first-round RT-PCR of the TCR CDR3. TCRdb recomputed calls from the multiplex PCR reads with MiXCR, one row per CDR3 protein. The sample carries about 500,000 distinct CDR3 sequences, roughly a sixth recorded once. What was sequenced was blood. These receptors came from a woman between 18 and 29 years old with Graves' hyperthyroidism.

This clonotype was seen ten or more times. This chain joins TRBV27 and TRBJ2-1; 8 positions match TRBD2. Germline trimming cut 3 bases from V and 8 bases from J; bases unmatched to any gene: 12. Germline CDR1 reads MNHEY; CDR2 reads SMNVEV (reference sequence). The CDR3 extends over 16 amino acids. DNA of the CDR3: TGTGCCAGCAGTTTTGTAGTCAGCGGGGGTTGGGATGAGCAGTTCTTC. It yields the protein CASSFVVSGGWDEQFF.

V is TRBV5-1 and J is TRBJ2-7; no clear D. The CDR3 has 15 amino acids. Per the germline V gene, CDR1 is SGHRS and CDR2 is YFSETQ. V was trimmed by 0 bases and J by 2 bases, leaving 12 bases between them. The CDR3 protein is CASSLAQAGPYEQYF. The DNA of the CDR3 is TGCGCCAGCAGCTTGGCGCAGGCTGGCCCCTACGAGCAGTACTTC. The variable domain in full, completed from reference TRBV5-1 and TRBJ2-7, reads KAGVTQTPRYLIKTRGQQVTLSCSPISGHRSVSWYQQTPGQGLQFLFEYFSETQRNKGNFPGRFSGRQFSNSRSEMNVSTLELGDSALYLCASSLAQAGPYEQYFGPGTRLTVT.

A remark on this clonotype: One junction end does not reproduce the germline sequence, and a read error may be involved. The CDR3 region is CASSVGPGGNQPLHF. For the CDR3, the DNA is TGCGCCAGCAGCGTAGGACCGGGAGGCAATCAGCCCCTGCATTTT. The J gene is TRBJ1-5, the V gene TRBV9; no reliable D call. Germline lookup yields CDR1 SGDLS and CDR2 YYNGEE. The CDR3 has 15 residues.

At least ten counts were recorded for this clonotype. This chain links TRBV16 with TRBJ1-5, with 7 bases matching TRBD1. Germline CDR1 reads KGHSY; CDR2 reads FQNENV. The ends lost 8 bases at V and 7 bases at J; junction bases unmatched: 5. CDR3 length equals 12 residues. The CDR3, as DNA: TGTGCCAGCTGCGAAGGGGGCCAGCCCCAGCATTTT. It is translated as CASCEGGQPQHF.

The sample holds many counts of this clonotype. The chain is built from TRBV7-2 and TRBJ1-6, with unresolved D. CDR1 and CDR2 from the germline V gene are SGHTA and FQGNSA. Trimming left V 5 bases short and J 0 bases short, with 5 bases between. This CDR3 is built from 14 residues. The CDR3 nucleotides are TGTGCCAGCAGCATAAGCTCCTATAATTCACCCCTCCACTTT. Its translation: CASSISSYNSPLHF.

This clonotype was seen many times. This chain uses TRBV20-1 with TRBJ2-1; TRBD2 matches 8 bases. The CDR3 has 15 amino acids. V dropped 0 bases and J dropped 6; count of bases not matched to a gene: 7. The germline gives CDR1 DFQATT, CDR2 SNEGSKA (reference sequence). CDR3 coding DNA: TGCAGTGCTAGAGATTATCGGGAGGGCCTCAATGAGCAGTTCTTC. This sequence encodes CSARDYREGLNEQFF.

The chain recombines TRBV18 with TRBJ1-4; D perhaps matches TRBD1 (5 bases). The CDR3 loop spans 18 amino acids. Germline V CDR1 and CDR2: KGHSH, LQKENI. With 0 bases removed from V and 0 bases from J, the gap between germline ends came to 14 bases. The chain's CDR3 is CASSPPPGRIATNEKLFF. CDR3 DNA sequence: TGTGCCAGCTCACCACCGCCAGGGAGGATTGCAACTAATGAAAAACTGTTTTTT.

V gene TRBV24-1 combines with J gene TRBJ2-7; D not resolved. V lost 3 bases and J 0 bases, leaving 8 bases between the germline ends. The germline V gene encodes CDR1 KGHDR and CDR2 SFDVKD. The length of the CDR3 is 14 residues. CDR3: CATSDPATSYEQYF. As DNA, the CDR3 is TGTGCCACCAGTGATCCGGCGACCTCCTACGAGCAGTACTTC.

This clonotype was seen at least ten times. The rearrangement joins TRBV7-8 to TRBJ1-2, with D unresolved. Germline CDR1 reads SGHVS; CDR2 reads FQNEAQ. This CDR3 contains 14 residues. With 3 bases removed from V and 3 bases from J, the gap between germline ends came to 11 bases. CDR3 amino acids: CASSFTLRDYGYTF. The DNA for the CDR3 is TGTGCCAGCAGCTTCACCCTTCGGGACTATGGCTACACCTTC.

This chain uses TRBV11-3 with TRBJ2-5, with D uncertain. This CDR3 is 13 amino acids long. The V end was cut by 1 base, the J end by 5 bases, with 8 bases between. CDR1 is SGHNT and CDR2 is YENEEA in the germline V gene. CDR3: CASSLVHLETQYF. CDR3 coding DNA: TGTGCCAGCAGCTTAGTACATTTGGAGACCCAGTACTTC.

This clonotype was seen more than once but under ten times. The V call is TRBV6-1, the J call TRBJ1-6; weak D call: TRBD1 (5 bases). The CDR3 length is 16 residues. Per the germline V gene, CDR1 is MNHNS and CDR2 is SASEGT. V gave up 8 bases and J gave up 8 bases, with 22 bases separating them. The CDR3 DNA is TGTGCCAGCTTAGCCAGGGAGCGGTTATTTTATTCACCCCTCCACTTT. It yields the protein CASLARERLFYSPLHF.

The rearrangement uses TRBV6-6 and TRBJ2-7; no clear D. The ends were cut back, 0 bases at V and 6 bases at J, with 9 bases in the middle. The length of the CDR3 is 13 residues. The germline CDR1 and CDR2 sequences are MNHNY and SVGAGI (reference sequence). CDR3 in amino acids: CASSYSVSSEQYF. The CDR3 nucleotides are TGTGCCAGCAGTTACTCAGTCAGCTCCGAGCAGTACTTC.

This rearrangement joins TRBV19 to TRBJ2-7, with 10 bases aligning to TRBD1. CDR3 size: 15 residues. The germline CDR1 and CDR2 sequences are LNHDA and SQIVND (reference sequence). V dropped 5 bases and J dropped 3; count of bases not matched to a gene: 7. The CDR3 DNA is TGTGCCAGTAGTGGGGGACAGGGGAAGATCTACGAGCAGTACTTC. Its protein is CASSGGQGKIYEQYF.

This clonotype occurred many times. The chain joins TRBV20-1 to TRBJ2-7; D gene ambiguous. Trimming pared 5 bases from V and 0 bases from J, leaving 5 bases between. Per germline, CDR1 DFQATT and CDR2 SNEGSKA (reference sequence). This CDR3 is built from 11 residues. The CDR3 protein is CSALSSYEQYF. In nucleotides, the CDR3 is TGCAGTGCTCTGAGCTCCTACGAGCAGTACTTC.

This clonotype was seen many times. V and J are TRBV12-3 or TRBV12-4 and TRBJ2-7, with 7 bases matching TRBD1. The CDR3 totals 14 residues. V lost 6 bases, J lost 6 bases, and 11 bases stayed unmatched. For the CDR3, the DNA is TGTGCCAGCAGGCCGGGACGAGACAGGGCCGAGCAGTACTTC. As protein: CASRPGRDRAEQYF.

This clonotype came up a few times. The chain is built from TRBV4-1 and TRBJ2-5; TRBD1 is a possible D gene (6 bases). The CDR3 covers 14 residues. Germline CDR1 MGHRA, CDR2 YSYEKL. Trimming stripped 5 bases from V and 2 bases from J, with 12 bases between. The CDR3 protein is CASSRGYGQETQYF. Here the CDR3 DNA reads TGCGCCAGCAGCAGGGGGTACGGACAAGAGACCCAGTACTTC.

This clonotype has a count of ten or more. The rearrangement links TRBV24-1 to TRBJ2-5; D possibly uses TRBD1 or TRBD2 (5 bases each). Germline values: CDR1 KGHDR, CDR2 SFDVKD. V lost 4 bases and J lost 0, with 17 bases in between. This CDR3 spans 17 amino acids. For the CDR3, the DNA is TGTGCCACCAGTGACCTAGAAGAGGGGAAGTACCAAGAGACCCAGTACTTC. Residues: CATSDLEEGKYQETQYF.

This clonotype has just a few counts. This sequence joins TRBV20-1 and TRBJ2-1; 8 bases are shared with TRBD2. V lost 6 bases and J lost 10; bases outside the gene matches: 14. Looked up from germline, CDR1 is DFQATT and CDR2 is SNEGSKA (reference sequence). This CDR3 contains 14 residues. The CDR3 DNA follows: TGCAGTGCCAGATTTAGCGGGATAGGGGGGGAGCAGTTCTTC. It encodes CSARFSGIGGEQFF.

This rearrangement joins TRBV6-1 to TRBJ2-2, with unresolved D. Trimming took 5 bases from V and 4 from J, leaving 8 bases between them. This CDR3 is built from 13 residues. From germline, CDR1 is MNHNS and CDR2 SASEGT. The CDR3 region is CASSRRVTGELFF. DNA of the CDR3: TGTGCCAGCAGTAGGAGAGTCACCGGGGAGCTGTTTTTT.

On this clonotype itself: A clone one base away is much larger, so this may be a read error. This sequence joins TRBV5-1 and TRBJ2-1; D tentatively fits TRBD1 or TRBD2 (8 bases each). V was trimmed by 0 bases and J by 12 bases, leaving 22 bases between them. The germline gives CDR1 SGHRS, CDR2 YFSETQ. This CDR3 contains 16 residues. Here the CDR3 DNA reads TGCGCCAGCAGCTTGGGCGGGAGGACAGGGACGAGTGTGCAGTTCTTC. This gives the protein CASSLGGRTGTSVQFF.

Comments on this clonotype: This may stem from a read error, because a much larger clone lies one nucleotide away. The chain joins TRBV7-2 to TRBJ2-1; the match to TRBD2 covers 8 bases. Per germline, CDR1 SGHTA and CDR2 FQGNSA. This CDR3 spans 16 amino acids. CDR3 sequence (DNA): TGTGCCAGCAGCTTAGTCGGAACTAGCGGACACAATGATCAGTTCTTC. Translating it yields CASSLVGTSGHNDQFF.

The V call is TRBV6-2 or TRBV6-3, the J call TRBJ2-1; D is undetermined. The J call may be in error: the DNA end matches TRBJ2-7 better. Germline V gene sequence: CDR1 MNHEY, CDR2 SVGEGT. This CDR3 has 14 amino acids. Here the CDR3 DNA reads TGTGCCAGCAGTGACGGAGTCCCCTACAATGAGCAGTACTTC. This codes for CASSDGVPYNEQYF.